What follows describes a single T cell receptor beta chain. As yet, its antigen is unknown. This sample was included in a study of OX40 agonist ivuxolimab in advanced cancers. Study outcomes and limitations: Expanded peripheral T cells had an undetermined antigen specificity. The average count of expanded clones was higher among CD8+ T cells than among CD4+. Partial responders at 0.1-3.0 mg/kg showed near-lowest clonal expansion.

Clones were read by immunoSEQ multiplex PCR, and TCRdb kept only the in-frame ones, dropping some. The sample lists over 50,000 clones, roughly 86% occurring once. Trimming cost V 3 bases and J 3 bases, with 13 bases left between them. Per germline, CDR1 SGHNT and CDR2 YENEEA. The CDR3 is made up of 15 amino acids. This specimen consisted of CD4+ or CD8+ T cells sorted from blood, obtained in a trial of the OX40 agonist ivuxolimab. The chain is built from TRBV11-3 and TRBJ2-3; D is perhaps TRBD2 (7 bases). The TCR comes from an adult with an advanced solid tumor such as melanoma, head and neck, liver or kidney cancer. CDR3 in amino acids: CASSFVGGPTDTQYF. CDR3 nucleotide sequence: TGTGCCAGCAGCTTCGTGGGGGGGCCGACAGATACGCAGTATTTT.